These T cell receptor beta chains were read from a single sample in a study of shared clonotypes between healthy human individuals. Measured with immunoSEQ multiplex PCR; TCRdb has only the in-frame clones, and not every one. This table has about a million clones, approximately 77% appearing once. What was sequenced was memory CD4+ T cells from PBMCs. The receptors stem from a man between 18 and 35 years old in good health. Some clones in this sample may be carry-over from other donors' samples. Each CDR3 is given with its conserved first and last residue. The D gene is left open where the match is weak. Not every row has a clone size; where given, it reads once, few, many or a size class.

D	V	J	size	CDR3	DNA
TRBD1	TRBV14	TRBJ1-3	-	CASSYRTGPHPGNTIYF	TGTGCCAGCAGCTACCGGACAGGCCCTCACCCTGGAAACACCATATATTTT
-	TRBV28	TRBJ1-4	few	CASSQGGRRDEKLFF	TGTGCCAGCAGTCAGGGTGGGCGAAGGGATGAAAAACTGTTTTTT
-	TRBV19	TRBJ2-7	many	CASRRAGASYEQYF	TGTGCCAGTAGAAGGGCAGGGGCCTCCTACGAGCAGTACTTC
TRBD2	TRBV28	TRBJ2-7	-	CASSSLRGLAGGDSYEQYF	TGTGCCAGCAGTTCCCTCCGTGGGCTAGCGGGAGGTGACTCCTACGAGCAGTACTTC
-	TRBV7-9	TRBJ2-2	-	CASSHGTSGELFF	TGTGCCAGCAGCCACGGAACTAGCGGGGAGCTGTTTTTT
-	TRBV7-3	TRBJ1-2	once	CASSLLTGYGYTF	TGTGCCAGCAGCTTACTGACAGGTTATGGCTACACCTTC
TRBD2	TRBV7-9	TRBJ2-2	-	CASSLAQRAGVIIGELFF	TGTGCCAGCAGCTTAGCCCAACGAGCGGGAGTAATAATCGGGGAGCTGTTTTTT
TRBD1	TRBV29-1	TRBJ2-7	-	CSVAGQGLGQYF	TGCAGCGTTGCGGGACAGGGGTTAGGGCAGTACTTC
-	TRBV6-5	TRBJ1-2	-	CASSYSTGKVTYTF	TGTGCCAGCAGTTATTCAACAGGAAAAGTGACCTACACCTTC
TRBD2	TRBV6-4	TRBJ2-3	-	CASSARLAGDTQYF	TGTGCCAGCAGTGCGAGGCTAGCGGGAGATACGCAGTATTTT
TRBD1	TRBV5-4	TRBJ2-3	-	CASSRDSSTDTQYF	TGTGCCAGCAGCCGGGACAGTAGCACAGATACGCAGTATTTT
-	TRBV7-8	TRBJ1-1	-	CASSLVAGVVFTEAFF	TGTGCCAGCAGCTTAGTTGCCGGGGTAGTGTTCACTGAAGCTTTCTTT
-	TRBV19	TRBJ1-5	few	CASSSQLSNQPQHF	TGTGCCAGTAGTTCCCAGCTTAGCAATCAGCCCCAGCATTTT